The rows below give T cell receptor beta chains drawn from one sample of a study of T cells in narcolepsy. Here immunoSEQ multiplex PCR was the method, and the copy in TCRdb shows in-frame clones only, minus some. Seen here are around 18,000 clones, 55% to 75% observed once, and the top ten hold around 15%. Source material: CD45RA- memory CD8+ T cells from PBMCs. These receptors were obtained from a human donor with narcolepsy. CDR3s include the opening cysteine and the closing phenylalanine or tryptophan.

cdr3_length: 13; v_call: TRBV5-4; j_call: TRBJ1-4; cdr3_aa: CASSLGPQNELFF
cdr3_length: 14; v_call: TRBV10-3; j_call: TRBJ2-7; cdr3_aa: CAIRHGRWAYEQYF
cdr3_length: 16; v_call: TRBV19; j_call: TRBJ2-3; cdr3_aa: CASSSFLAGTTDTQYF
cdr3_length: 12; v_call: TRBV27; j_call: TRBJ2-1; cdr3_aa: CASRRGGNEQFF
cdr3_length: 16; v_call: TRBV5-6; j_call: -; cdr3_aa: CASSPGGEGGSYEQYF
cdr3_length: 15; v_call: TRBV27; j_call: TRBJ1-6; cdr3_aa: CASSVTGNHNSPLHF
cdr3_length: 13; v_call: TRBV9; j_call: TRBJ2-2; cdr3_aa: CASSAGAGGELFF
cdr3_length: 15; v_call: TRBV7-9; j_call: TRBJ1-6; cdr3_aa: CASSTRDRRNSPLHF
cdr3_length: 15; v_call: TRBV5-6; j_call: TRBJ2-3; cdr3_aa: CASSLASEGTDTQYF
cdr3_length: 14; v_call: TRBV6-6; j_call: TRBJ2-7; cdr3_aa: CASSYGTAGYEQYF
cdr3_length: 11; v_call: TRBV18; j_call: TRBJ2-7; cdr3_aa: CASSGAYEQYF
cdr3_length: 16; v_call: TRBV2; j_call: TRBJ1-4; cdr3_aa: CASSPGPYSFNEKLFF
cdr3_length: 17; v_call: TRBV11-3; j_call: TRBJ2-2; cdr3_aa: CASISSGPSGNTGELFF
cdr3_length: 14; v_call: TRBV4-2; j_call: TRBJ2-1; cdr3_aa: CASSQVQGWDEQFF
cdr3_length: 19; v_call: TRBV19; j_call: TRBJ2-1; cdr3_aa: CASSIDGTSGGYSYNEQFF
cdr3_length: 12; v_call: TRBV27; j_call: TRBJ2-3; cdr3_aa: CASSSQGNTQYF
cdr3_length: 14; v_call: TRBV10-3; j_call: TRBJ2-1; cdr3_aa: CAISGPDSYNEQFF
cdr3_length: 14; v_call: TRBV2; j_call: TRBJ1-1; cdr3_aa: CASRGAGQNTEAFF
cdr3_length: 12; v_call: TRBV5-6; j_call: TRBJ2-7; cdr3_aa: CASSLGTGVEYF
cdr3_length: 16; v_call: TRBV28; j_call: TRBJ2-7; cdr3_aa: CASSLTDRGSAYEQYF
cdr3_length: 15; v_call: TRBV25-1; j_call: TRBJ1-2; cdr3_aa: CASSAPTDRGWGYTF
cdr3_length: 10; v_call: TRBV6-5; j_call: TRBJ2-1; cdr3_aa: CASSNNEQFF
cdr3_length: 13; v_call: TRBV7-6; j_call: TRBJ2-7; cdr3_aa: CASSSDSNYEQYF
cdr3_length: 14; v_call: TRBV7-3; j_call: TRBJ2-7; cdr3_aa: CASSPTSGSYEQYF
cdr3_length: 16; v_call: TRBV5-6; j_call: TRBJ2-1; cdr3_aa: CASIAKPGGSYNEQFF
cdr3_length: 15; v_call: TRBV5-1; j_call: TRBJ2-1; cdr3_aa: CASSSSGGAYNEQFF
cdr3_length: 13; v_call: TRBV6-5; j_call: TRBJ1-1; cdr3_aa: CASSFAPGTEAFF
cdr3_length: 15; v_call: TRBV15; j_call: TRBJ1-3; cdr3_aa: CATSRGDYNGNTIYF
cdr3_length: 16; v_call: TRBV7-8; j_call: TRBJ1-2; cdr3_aa: CASSLEWSGSNYGYTF
cdr3_length: 17; v_call: TRBV27; j_call: TRBJ1-2; cdr3_aa: CASSPDSWTAANYGYTF
cdr3_length: 15; v_call: TRBV6-5; j_call: TRBJ2-6; cdr3_aa: CASSLSFSGANVLTF
cdr3_length: 16; v_call: TRBV13; j_call: TRBJ2-1; cdr3_aa: CASSPPASYSYNEQFF